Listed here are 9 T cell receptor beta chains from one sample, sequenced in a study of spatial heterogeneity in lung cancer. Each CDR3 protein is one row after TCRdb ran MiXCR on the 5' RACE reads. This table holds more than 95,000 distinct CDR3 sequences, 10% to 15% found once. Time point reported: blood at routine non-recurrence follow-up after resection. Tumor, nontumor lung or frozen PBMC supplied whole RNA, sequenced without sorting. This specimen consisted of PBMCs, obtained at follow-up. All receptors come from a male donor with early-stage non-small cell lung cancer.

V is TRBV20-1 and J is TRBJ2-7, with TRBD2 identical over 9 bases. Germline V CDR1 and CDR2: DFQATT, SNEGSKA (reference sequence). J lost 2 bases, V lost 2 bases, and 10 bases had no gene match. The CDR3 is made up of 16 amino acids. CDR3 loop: CSARSLSGGSTYEQYF. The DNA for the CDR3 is TGCAGTGCTAGATCCCTTAGCGGGGGATCCACCTACGAGCAGTACTTC.

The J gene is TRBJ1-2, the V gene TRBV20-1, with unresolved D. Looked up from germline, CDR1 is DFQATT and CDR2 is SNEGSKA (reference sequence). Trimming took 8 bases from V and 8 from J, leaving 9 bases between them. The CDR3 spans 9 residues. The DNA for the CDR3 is TGCAGTACCGTGCCAGGCTACACCTTC. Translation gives CSTVPGYTF.

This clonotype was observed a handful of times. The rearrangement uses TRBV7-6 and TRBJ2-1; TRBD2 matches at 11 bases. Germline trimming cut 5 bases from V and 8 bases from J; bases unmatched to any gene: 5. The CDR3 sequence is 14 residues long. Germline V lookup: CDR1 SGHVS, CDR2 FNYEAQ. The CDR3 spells CASSPGLAGYEQFF. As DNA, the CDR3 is TGTGCCAGCAGCCCCGGACTAGCGGGCTATGAGCAGTTCTTC. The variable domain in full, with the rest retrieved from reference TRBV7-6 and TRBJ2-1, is GAGVSQSPRYKVTKRGQDVALRCDPISGHVSLYWYRQALGQGPEFLTYFNYEAQQDKSGLPNDRFSAERPEGSISTLTIQRTEQRDSAMYRCASSPGLAGYEQFFGPGTRLTVL.

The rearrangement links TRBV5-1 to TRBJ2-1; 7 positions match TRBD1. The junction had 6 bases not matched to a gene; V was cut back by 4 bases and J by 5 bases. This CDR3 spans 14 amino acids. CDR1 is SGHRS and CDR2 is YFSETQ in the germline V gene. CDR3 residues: CASSLNRGDNEQFF. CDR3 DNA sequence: TGCGCCAGCAGCCTAAACAGGGGCGACAATGAGCAGTTCTTC. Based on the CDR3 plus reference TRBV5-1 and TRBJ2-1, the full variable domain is KAGVTQTPRYLIKTRGQQVTLSCSPISGHRSVSWYQQTPGQGLQFLFEYFSETQRNKGNFPGRFSGRQFSNSRSEMNVSTLELGDSALYLCASSLNRGDNEQFFGPGTRLTVL.

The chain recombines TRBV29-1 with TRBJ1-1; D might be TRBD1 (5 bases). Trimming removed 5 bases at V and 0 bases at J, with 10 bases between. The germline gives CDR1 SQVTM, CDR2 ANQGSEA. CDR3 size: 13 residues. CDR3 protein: CSVSPGMNTEAFF. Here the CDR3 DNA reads TGCAGCGTTTCTCCAGGGATGAACACTGAAGCTTTCTTT.

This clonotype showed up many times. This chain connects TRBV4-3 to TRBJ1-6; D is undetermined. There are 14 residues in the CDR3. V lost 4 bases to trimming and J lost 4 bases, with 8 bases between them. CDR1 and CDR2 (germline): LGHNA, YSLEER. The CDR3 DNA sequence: TGCGCCAGCAGCCCGGAGAGTTATAATTCACCCCTCCACTTT. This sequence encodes CASSPESYNSPLHF.

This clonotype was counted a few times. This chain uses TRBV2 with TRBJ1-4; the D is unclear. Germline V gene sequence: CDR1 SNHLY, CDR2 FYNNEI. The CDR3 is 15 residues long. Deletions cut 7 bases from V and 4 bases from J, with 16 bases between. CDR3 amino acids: CASTRGSGLNEKLFF. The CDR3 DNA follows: TGTGCCAGCACCAGAGGTTCAGGACTTAATGAAAAACTGTTTTTT.

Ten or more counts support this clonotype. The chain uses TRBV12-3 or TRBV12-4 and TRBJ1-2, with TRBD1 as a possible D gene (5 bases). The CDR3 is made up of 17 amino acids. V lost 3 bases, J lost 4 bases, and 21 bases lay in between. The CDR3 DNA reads TGTGCCAGCAGTTTGTCCAGGGTACGTTCGCCGATCTATGGCTACACCTTC. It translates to CASSLSRVRSPIYGYTF.

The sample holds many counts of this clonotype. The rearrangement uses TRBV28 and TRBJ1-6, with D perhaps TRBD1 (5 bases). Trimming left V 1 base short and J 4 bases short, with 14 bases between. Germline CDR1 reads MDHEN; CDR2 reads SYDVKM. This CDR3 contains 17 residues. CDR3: CASSLFGGNLYNSPLHF. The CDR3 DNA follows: TGTGCCAGCAGTTTATTTGGGGGGAACTTATATAATTCACCCCTCCACTTT.